These 7 T cell receptor beta chains came from one sample sequenced in a study of blood T cell repertoires in COVID-19. Here immunoSEQ multiplex PCR was the method, and the copy in TCRdb shows in-frame clones only, minus some. The data contain around 200,000 clones, 84% of them singletons. Material: peripheral blood. The receptors stem from a man aged 25-45 years with active or convalescent COVID-19.

The CDR3 nucleotides read TGTGCCAGCAGCTTCCTTGGGACTAACACCGGGGAGCTGTTTTTT. Translating gives CASSFLGTNTGELFF. This chain uses TRBV7-2 with TRBJ2-2, with D possibly TRBD2 on 6 matching bases. V lost 3 bases and J lost 2, with 10 bases in between. Germline values: CDR1 SGHTA, CDR2 FQGNSA. CDR3 length: 15 amino acids.

The gene calls are TRBV7-6 and TRBJ1-1; D is possibly TRBD1 (6 bases). CDR3 length: 16 residues. The germline V and J ends were trimmed by 5 bases and 1 base, with 17 bases remaining between them. Germline values: CDR1 SGHVS, CDR2 FNYEAQ. The CDR3 sequence is CASSPSLPGQNTEAFF. The CDR3 coding sequence is TGTGCCAGCAGCCCCTCTCTACCGGGACAGAACACTGAAGCTTTCTTT.

Here the CDR3 reads CSASRAHPNTEAFF. The CDR3, as DNA: TGCAGTGCTAGTCGAGCCCACCCCAACACTGAAGCTTTCTTT. This rearrangement joins TRBV20-1 to TRBJ1-1, with D hard to call. V was trimmed by 3 bases and J by 2 bases, leaving 13 bases between them. This CDR3 comprises 14 residues. Germline V gives CDR1 DFQATT, CDR2 SNEGSKA (reference sequence).

V usage is TRBV5-1 and J usage is TRBJ2-7, with D perhaps TRBD2 (6 bases). Trimming left V 0 bases short and J 9 bases short, with 16 bases between. CDR3 size: 14 residues. Germline assignment: CDR1 SGHRS and CDR2 YFSETQ. The CDR3 spells CASSLARPSEGQYV. The CDR3 nucleotides read TGCGCCAGCAGCTTGGCTCGGCCCTCGGAGGGGCAGTACGTC.

The chain has TRBV6-4 and TRBJ1-6; D call uncertain. This CDR3 is built from 16 residues. V dropped 2 bases and J dropped 4 bases, with 12 bases sitting between them. In germline, CDR1 is MRHNA, CDR2 SNTAGT. The CDR3 nucleotides are TGTGCCAGCAGTGACCCCGGGAGGCGGTATAATTCACCCCTCCACTTT. Residues: CASSDPGRRYNSPLHF.

V and J are TRBV6-2 or TRBV6-3 and TRBJ2-7; 8 bases map to TRBD2. There are 16 residues in the CDR3. The germline V gene encodes CDR1 MNHEY and CDR2 SVGEGT. V shed 4 bases and J 3 bases; nucleotides not matched to a gene: 11. The CDR3 loop is CASSLALQLADYEQYF. In nucleotides, the CDR3 is TGTGCCAGCAGTTTGGCCCTACAACTAGCGGACTACGAGCAGTACTTC.

The genes are TRBV7-9 and TRBJ2-7, with TRBD2 as a possible D gene (5 bases). V shed 1 base and J shed 0 bases, with 19 bases lying between them. This CDR3 contains 18 residues. Germline lookup yields CDR1 SEHNR and CDR2 FQNEAQ (reference sequence). CDR3 region: CASSLEFEGGEDSYEQYV. The CDR3 coding sequence is TGTGCCAGCAGCTTAGAGTTTGAGGGTGGCGAGGACTCCTACGAGCAGTACGTC.